This TCR beta chain emerged from a study of T cell changes during pregnancy in multiple sclerosis. TCRdb's table, derived via immunoSEQ multiplex PCR, lists solely in-frame clones and lacks some. The table lists over 100,000 clones, about 90% of them singletons. Germline loops: CDR1 SGHNT, CDR2 YYREEE (reference sequence). The CDR3 covers 14 residues. Trimming shortened V by 4 bases and J by 1 base, and 11 bases separated the two germline ends. The chain recombines TRBV5-4 with TRBJ1-1; D call uncertain. The receptor was derived from a female donor with multiple sclerosis, enrolled in a pregnancy study. This specimen consisted of peripheral blood, obtained in the third trimester of pregnancy. CDR3 nucleotides: TGTGCCAGCAGCCCCTCGGCGGGGAACACTGAAGCTTTCTTT. This codes for CASSPSAGNTEAFF.